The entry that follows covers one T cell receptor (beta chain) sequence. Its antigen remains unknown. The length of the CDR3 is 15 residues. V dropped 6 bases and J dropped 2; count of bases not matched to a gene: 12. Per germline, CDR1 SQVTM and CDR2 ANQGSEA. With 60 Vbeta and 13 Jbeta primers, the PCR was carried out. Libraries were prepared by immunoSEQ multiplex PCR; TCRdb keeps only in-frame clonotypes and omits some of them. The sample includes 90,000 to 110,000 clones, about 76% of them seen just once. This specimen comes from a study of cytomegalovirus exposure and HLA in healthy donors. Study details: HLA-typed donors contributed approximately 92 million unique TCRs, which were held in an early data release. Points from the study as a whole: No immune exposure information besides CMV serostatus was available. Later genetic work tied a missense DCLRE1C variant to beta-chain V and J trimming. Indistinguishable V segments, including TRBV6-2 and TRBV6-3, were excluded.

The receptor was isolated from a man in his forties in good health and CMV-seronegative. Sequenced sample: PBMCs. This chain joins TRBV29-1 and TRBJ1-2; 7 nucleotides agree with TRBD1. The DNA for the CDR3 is TGCAGCGTAGCTCCGGGACAGAGGCCCAACTATGGCTACACCTTC. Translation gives CSVAPGQRPNYGYTF. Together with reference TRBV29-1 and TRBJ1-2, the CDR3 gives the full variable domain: SAVISQKPSRDICQRGTSLTIQCQVDSQVTMMFWYRQQPGQSLTLIATANQGSEATYESGFVIDKFPISRPNLTFSTLTVSNMSPEDSSIYLCSVAPGQRPNYGYTFGSGTRLTVV.